The 23 T cell receptor beta chains listed next were all sequenced from one sample in a study of shared clonotypes between healthy human individuals (dated by TCRdb to between 2020 and 2021). CD8 naive samples consisted of CD45RO-negative cells that were positively selected for CCR7, yielding a CD45RA+CCR7+ population without TemRA cells. Libraries were constructed by the immunoSEQ multiplex PCR assay. The clones in this table, taken by TCRdb from immuneACCESS, are in-frame only. Not every clone is retained; where verified, under half of the shortfall comes from an unresolved V gene, and the cause of the rest is unknown. The sample contains fewer than 850,000 clones, about 96% of them found a single time. The top ten hold about 0.21% of the sample. The sample consisted of naive CD8+ T cells sorted from blood. The cell subset or site label on this specimen signifies: CD45RA+CCR7+. The receptors were gathered from a man aged 30-40 years in good health.

The rearrangement joins TRBV7-2 to TRBJ1-3, with D possibly being TRBD1 (6 bases). There are 17 residues in the CDR3. The germline gives CDR1 SGHTA, CDR2 FQGNSA. Trimming shortened V by 2 bases and J by 0 bases, and 14 bases separated the two germline ends. In DNA form, the CDR3 reads TGTGCCAGCAGCTTACTGGCAGGGGTTTACTCTGGAAACACCATATATTTT. It translates to CASSLLAGVYSGNTIYF. Full variable domain (rest looked up from reference TRBV7-2 and TRBJ1-3): GAGVSQSPSNKVTEKGKDVELRCDPISGHTALYWYRQSLGQGLEFLIYFQGNSAPDKSGLPSDRFSAERTGGSVSTLTIQRTQQEDSAVYLCASSLLAGVYSGNTIYFGEGSWLTVV.

This chain connects TRBV10-3 to TRBJ2-7, with 11 bases matching TRBD2. CDR1 and CDR2 (germline): ENHRY, SYGVKD. The CDR3 has 15 amino acids. V shed 5 bases, J shed 3 bases, and the junction held 6 bases outside the gene matches. In DNA, the CDR3 is TGTGCCATCAGTTCATTTAGCGGGAGGGACTACGAGCAGTACTTC. Translation gives CAISSFSGRDYEQYF.

On this clone itself: The sample has other DNA sequences that encode this CDR3 too. The J gene is TRBJ2-2, the V gene TRBV7-9, with unresolved D. Germline CDR1 reads SEHNR; CDR2 reads FQNEAQ (reference sequence). The length of the CDR3 is 13 residues. V dropped 0 bases and J dropped 4 bases, with 3 bases sitting between them. The CDR3 here is CASSLALTGELFF. CDR3 nucleotides: TGTGCCAGCAGCTTAGCACTCACCGGGGAGCTGTTTTTT.

V usage is TRBV9 and J usage is TRBJ2-4; D tentatively reads TRBD1 or TRBD2 (5 bases each). This CDR3 has 14 amino acids. With 7 bases removed from V and 0 bases from J, the gap between germline ends came to 11 bases. Looked up from germline, CDR1 is SGDLS and CDR2 is YYNGEE. CDR3 loop: CASGTGLAKNIQYF. The CDR3 coding sequence is TGTGCCAGCGGGACCGGGCTAGCCAAAAACATTCAGTACTTC.

V gene TRBV9 combines with J gene TRBJ2-3, with 11 positions matching TRBD2. The trim removed 4 bases at V and 4 bases at J, leaving 11 bases unmatched. This CDR3 has 17 residues. Germline V gives CDR1 SGDLS, CDR2 YYNGEE. CDR3 DNA: TGTGCCAGCAGCTTTCCGACTAGCGGGAATGGGGCAGATACGCAGTATTTT. Its translation is CASSFPTSGNGADTQYF. Drawing the rest from reference TRBV9 and TRBJ2-3, the complete variable domain is DSGVTQTPKHLITATGQRVTLRCSPRSGDLSVYWYQQSLDQGLQFLIQYYNGEERAKGNILERFSAQQFPDLHSELNLSSLELGDSALYFCASSFPTSGNGADTQYFGPGTRLTVL.

This clone was recorded only once. The rearrangement uses TRBV29-1 and TRBJ1-4; perhaps TRBD1 as D (6 bases). The CDR3 extends over 13 amino acids. Germline V gene data show CDR1 as SQVTM and CDR2 as ANQGSEA. The V end was cut by 6 bases, the J end by 5 bases, with 13 bases between. The CDR3 loop reads CSVVDRRNEKLFF. CDR3 nucleotides: TGCAGCGTAGTTGACAGGCGGAATGAAAAACTGTTTTTT.

The V gene is TRBV4-3, the J gene TRBJ2-3; TRBD2 aligns across 10 bases. Trimming took 0 bases from V and 1 from J; bases not matched to a gene: 19. The CDR3 consists of 22 residues. Germline V lookup: CDR1 LGHNA, CDR2 YSLEER. CDR3 protein: CASSQDSLRLAGDLPGTDTQYF. In DNA, the CDR3 is TGCGCCAGCAGCCAAGATTCGCTGAGGCTAGCGGGAGACCTCCCGGGCACAGATACGCAGTATTTT.

The chain combines TRBV9 with TRBJ1-2; 7 bases are a match to TRBD1. The CDR3 covers 15 residues. CDR1 and CDR2 (germline): SGDLS, YYNGEE. The trim removed 0 bases at V and 3 bases at J, leaving 5 bases unmatched. The CDR3: CASSVVTGPDYGYTF. CDR3 sequence (DNA): TGTGCCAGCAGCGTAGTGACAGGGCCTGACTATGGCTACACCTTC.

Here the CDR3 reads CASSLEPRANYEQYF. The CDR3 coding sequence is TGCGCCAGCAGCTTGGAACCCCGAGCCAACTACGAGCAGTACTTC. J is TRBJ2-7 and V is TRBV5-1; D remains unclear. V was trimmed by 0 bases and J by 3 bases, leaving 13 bases between them. The CDR3 is 15 residues long. Germline-derived CDR1 and CDR2 are SGHRS and YFSETQ.

This chain connects TRBV27 to TRBJ1-4; D remains ambiguous. CDR1 is MNHEY and CDR2 is SMNVEV in the germline V gene (reference sequence). The ends were cut back, 4 bases at V and 8 bases at J, with 14 bases in the middle. This CDR3 is 14 amino acids long. The CDR3 loop is CASSSISVREKLFF. The CDR3 nucleotides are TGTGCCAGCAGTTCTATTAGCGTGAGAGAAAAACTGTTTTTT.

This chain joins TRBV5-6 and TRBJ1-4, with TRBD1 as a possible D gene (6 bases). Germline-derived CDR1 and CDR2 are SGHDT and YYEEEE. V gave up 4 bases and J gave up 4 bases, with 11 bases separating them. This CDR3 region has 14 residues. Here the CDR3 DNA reads TGTGCCAGCAGCAGAAGGACAGTTAATGAAAAACTGTTTTTT. Translating gives CASSRRTVNEKLFF.

This clone was detected once. The CDR3 DNA sequence: TGTGCCAGCAGTTTAGGCCCCCAAGGAAACACCATATATTTT. Its translation is CASSLGPQGNTIYF. The gene calls are TRBV28 and TRBJ1-3; D gene uncertain. CDR3 length equals 14 residues. V was shortened by 2 bases and J by 4 bases, with 9 bases between the two germline ends. CDR1 is MDHEN, CDR2 SYDVKM, per germline. The variable domain in full, completed from reference TRBV28 and TRBJ1-3, reads DVKVTQSSRYLVKRTGEKVFLECVQDMDHENMFWYRQDPGLGLRLIYFSYDVKMKEKGDIPEGYSVSREKKERFSLILESASTNQTSMYLCASSLGPQGNTIYFGEGSWLTVV.

The CDR3 reads CSGYNREQQYF. The CDR3 coding sequence is TGCAGCGGGTACAACAGGGAGCAGCAGTACTTC. The chain recombines TRBV29-1 with TRBJ2-7, with TRBD1 as a possible D gene (6 bases). V was trimmed by 7 bases and J by 8 bases, leaving 15 bases between them. CDR3 length equals 11 residues. The germline V gene has CDR1 SQVTM and CDR2 ANQGSEA.

This clone was recorded only once. The rearrangement uses TRBV6-1 and TRBJ2-7; no definite D call. Looked up from germline, CDR1 is MNHNS and CDR2 is SASEGT. The CDR3 has 13 residues. V shed 1 base and J shed 6 bases, with 10 bases lying between them. CDR3 sequence (DNA): TGTGCCAGCAGTGAAGTCAACTTGGCCGAGCAGTACTTC. Translation gives CASSEVNLAEQYF.

This chain connects TRBV11-2 to TRBJ2-2, with 13 positions matching TRBD2. Trimming cost V 6 bases and J 4 bases; bases outside gene matches: 5. The CDR3 contains 16 residues. The germline gives CDR1 SGHAT, CDR2 FQNNGV. CDR3 sequence (DNA): TGTGCCAGCAGATGGGGGACTAGCGGGACCACCGGGGAGCTGTTTTTT. It translates to CASRWGTSGTTGELFF. The full variable domain, completed using reference TRBV11-2 and TRBJ2-2, is EAGVAQSPRYKIIEKRQSVAFWCNPISGHATLYWYQQILGQGPKLLIQFQNNGVVDDSQLPKDRFSAERLKGVDSTLKIQPAKLEDSAVYLCASRWGTSGTTGELFFGEGSRLTVL.

This rearrangement joins TRBV7-6 to TRBJ2-3; 13 nucleotides agree with TRBD2. The germline V gene has CDR1 SGHVS and CDR2 FNYEAQ. The CDR3 is 16 residues long. The trim removed 5 bases at V and 3 bases at J, leaving 5 bases unmatched. CDR3 residues: CASSLLLAGGTDTQYF. The DNA for the CDR3 is TGTGCCAGCAGCCTCCTACTAGCGGGAGGGACAGATACGCAGTATTTT.

The chain joins TRBV18 to TRBJ2-7; 10 bases are shared with TRBD1. Trimming removed 8 bases from V and 0 bases from J; junction bases left unmatched: 13. Germline CDR1 and CDR2: KGHSH and LQKENI. This CDR3 spans 17 amino acids. In nucleotides, the CDR3 is TGTGCCAGCCGCCCGGGACAGGGGATAGCGACCTCCTACGAGCAGTACTTC. Its protein is CASRPGQGIATSYEQYF.

The chain carries TRBV29-1 and TRBJ2-1; 11 nucleotides line up with TRBD1. The V segment lost 4 bases and the J segment 3 bases; nucleotides outside the gene matches: 5. Per the germline V gene, CDR1 is SQVTM and CDR2 is ANQGSEA. The CDR3 has 15 residues. This CDR3 is CSVAWTGGLYNEQFF. CDR3 in DNA: TGCAGCGTTGCTTGGACAGGGGGCCTCTACAATGAGCAGTTCTTC.

This clone was picked up one time. The rearrangement uses TRBV11-2 and TRBJ2-7; possible D gene TRBD1, 7 bases. Germline CDR1 reads SGHAT; CDR2 reads FQNNGV. With 4 bases removed from V and 3 bases from J, the gap between germline ends came to 16 bases. The CDR3 length is 15 residues. This CDR3 is CASSSRDREVYEQYF. For the CDR3, the DNA is TGTGCCAGCAGCTCTCGAGACAGGGAGGTCTACGAGCAGTACTTC. Together with reference TRBV11-2 and TRBJ2-7, the CDR3 gives the full variable domain: EAGVAQSPRYKIIEKRQSVAFWCNPISGHATLYWYQQILGQGPKLLIQFQNNGVVDDSQLPKDRFSAERLKGVDSTLKIQPAKLEDSAVYLCASSSRDREVYEQYFGPGTRLTVT.

The rearrangement joins TRBV7-8 to TRBJ2-2, with no clear D. Deletions cut 2 bases from V and 6 bases from J, with 1 base between. The CDR3 is made up of 11 amino acids. Germline-derived CDR1 and CDR2 are SGHVS and FQNEAQ. The CDR3: CASSLPGELFF. CDR3 nucleotides: TGTGCCAGCAGCTTACCCGGGGAGCTGTTTTTT.

This clone was seen once. The chain is built from TRBV27 and TRBJ2-1, with D maybe TRBD2 (6 bases). The ends were cut back, 3 bases at V and 8 bases at J, with 14 bases in the middle. Germline V gene lookup returns CDR1 MNHEY and CDR2 SMNVEV (reference sequence). This CDR3 has 14 amino acids. The CDR3 bases are TGTGCCAGCAGTTTGGGACTGAAGAACGATGAGCAGTTCTTC. It yields the protein CASSLGLKNDEQFF.

The V gene is TRBV30, the J gene TRBJ2-3; maybe TRBD2 (6 bases). The CDR3 has 17 amino acids. V was trimmed by 0 bases and J by 4 bases, leaving 20 bases between them. Per the germline V gene, CDR1 is GTSNPN and CDR2 is SVGIG (reference sequence). The CDR3 DNA sequence: TGTGCCTGGAGTGTACTCCCTCCTGGGGGGTCATCAGATACGCAGTATTTT. Translation gives CAWSVLPPGGSSDTQYF. Complete variable domain (other parts from reference TRBV30 and TRBJ2-3): SQTIHQWPATLVQPVGSPLSLECTVEGTSNPNLYWYRQAAGRGLQLLFYSVGIGQISSEVPQNLSASRPQDRQFILSSKKLLLSDSGFYLCAWSVLPPGGSSDTQYFGPGTRLTVL.

The CDR3 DNA reads as TGTGCCAGCCAAGGGGGGGAGGACTACAATGAGCAGTTCTTC. Translation: CASQGGEDYNEQFF. This chain uses TRBV27 with TRBJ2-1, with a tentative D call TRBD2 (7 bases). Trimming pared 8 bases from V and 3 bases from J, leaving 14 bases between. The CDR3 length is 14 residues. CDR1 MNHEY and CDR2 SMNVEV come from the germline V gene (reference sequence).